In its sample, the clone carrying this T cell receptor (beta chain) was seen a few times. The antigen is not known. This entry belongs to a study of T cell responses to AZD1222 COVID-19 vaccine. Study results and limitations: Among those given AZD1222, only 6 or 7 were seropositive at baseline.

The CDR3 contains 13 residues. V lost 6 bases, J lost 4 bases, and 2 bases stayed unmatched. Germline V gene data show CDR1 as MNHEY and CDR2 as SMNVEV (reference sequence). The repertoire was sequenced with immunoSEQ multiplex PCR; TCRdb's copy has only in-frame clones and lacks some. The sample lists 140,000 to 150,000 clones; approximately 85% were seen once. The input for sequencing was peripheral blood, taken on day 0 of AZD1222 vaccination. The V call is TRBV27, the J call TRBJ2-2; 7 nucleotides line up with TRBD1. The receptor comes from an adult in good health. CDR3 coding DNA: TGTGCCAGCAGGACAGGGACCACCGGGGAGCTGTTTTTT. Encoded protein: CASRTGTTGELFF.